The following is a T cell receptor (beta chain) sequence with its context. Its antigen target is currently unknown. Base qualities are not provided; no much larger clone lies one nucleotide away. Receptor libraries were prepared by the immunoSEQ multiplex PCR assay. What TCRdb holds here is the immuneACCESS table cut down to in-frame rearrangements. Part of the clones is not present; checked against another copy, under half of the missing clones reflect an unresolved V gene, and the others are unexplained. Present in this sample are almost 65,000 clones, about 90% of which were seen just once. 2.3% of the sample is in the top ten clones. The CDR3 measures 15 amino acids from cysteine to phenylalanine. The DNA shown is the 45-base CDR3, in frame from base 1. The germline V gene supplies CDR1 SNHLY and CDR2 FYNNEI. The data derive from a study of T cell changes during pregnancy in multiple sclerosis (dated by TCRdb to the late 2010s). In terms of the full investigation: The study examined how the T cell repertoire changed over the course of pregnancy in women with multiple sclerosis.

The chain couples TRBV2 to TRBJ2-5; the best D guess is TRBD1, with 5 bases matching. The J call may be in error: the DNA end matches TRBJ2-7 better. The TCR originated in a female donor with multiple sclerosis, enrolled in a pregnancy study. The source material was peripheral blood, sampled in the first trimester of pregnancy. The DNA sequence reads TGTGCCAGCAGTGACGGCAGTAGGGGCCCCTACGAGCAGTACTTC. This sequence encodes CASSDGSRGPYEQYF.